This is a list of T cell receptor beta chains from one sample in a study of Ad26.COV2.S vaccination and SARS-CoV-2 variants. Sequenced by immunoSEQ multiplex PCR; TCRdb stores in-frame clones only, minus some. The table records 400,000 to 450,000 clones, about nine tenths of them present only once. The sample consisted of peripheral blood, taken in a trial of Ad26.COV2.S vaccine versus placebo. All receptors derive from a person aged 18-65 years who received the Ad26.COV2.S COVID-19 vaccine or a placebo. The CDR3 runs from the conserved cysteine through the conserved F or W. The order of the fields is clone size, D gene, V gene, J gene, CDR3 length, CDR3 protein, CDR3 DNA. The D gene is left open where the match is weak. A row's size may be missing; if present it is once, few, many or a size class.

once	TRBD1	TRBV24-1	TRBJ2-1	18	CATSDPGTGPSSYNEQFF	TGTGCCACCAGTGATCCAGGGACAGGCCCAAGCTCCTACAATGAGCAGTTCTTC
.	.	TRBV7-9	TRBJ2-7	15	CASSSPRWSSHEQYF	TGTGCCAGCAGCTCCCCTAGATGGTCTTCCCACGAGCAGTACTTC
.	.	TRBV5-5	TRBJ2-7	15	CASSPGTVLVDEQYF	TGTGCCAGCAGCCCCGGAACGGTCCTCGTGGACGAGCAGTACTTC
.	.	TRBV6-2/TRBV6-3	TRBJ2-5	15	CASRYGGLAEETQYF	TGTGCCAGCAGGTACGGGGGGCTAGCAGAAGAGACCCAGTACTTC
.	.	TRBV2	TRBJ1-3	16	CASSEELLDFGNTIYF	TGTGCCAGCAGTGAGGAGCTTCTTGACTTTGGAAACACCATATATTTT
.	TRBD2	TRBV28	TRBJ2-1	17	CASSNGLAGESGNEQFF	TGTGCCAGCAGTAACGGACTAGCGGGAGAGAGTGGCAATGAGCAGTTCTTC
few	.	TRBV12-3/TRBV12-4	TRBJ1-1	13	CASSPQGSTEAFF	TGTGCCAGCAGTCCGCAGGGAAGCACTGAAGCTTTCTTT
.	TRBD2	TRBV7-9	TRBJ2-5	16	CASSLERTSGQETQYF	TGTGCCAGCAGCTTAGAGAGGACTAGCGGGCAAGAGACCCAGTACTTC
.	.	TRBV7-8	TRBJ2-7	16	CASEREAGGLTYEQYF	TGTGCCAGCGAACGAGAAGCCGGTGGGCTTACCTACGAGCAGTACTTC
.	.	TRBV4-2	TRBJ1-5	15	CASSQVGSNDQPQHF	TGTGCCAGCAGCCAAGTGGGGTCTAACGATCAGCCCCAGCATTTT
.	.	TRBV7-2	TRBJ2-3	15	CASSSAGLRTDTQYF	TGTGCCAGCAGCTCAGCGGGTCTACGCACAGATACGCAGTATTTT
.	.	TRBV4-2	TRBJ2-3	19	CASSQDIPGGVGAGDTQYF	TGTGCCAGCAGCCAAGATATTCCTGGTGGGGTGGGGGCTGGAGATACGCAGTATTTT
.	.	TRBV27	TRBJ2-3	14	CASRQGGGTDTQYF	TGTGCCAGCAGACAGGGTGGAGGCACAGATACGCAGTATTTT
.	TRBD2	TRBV5-1	TRBJ2-3	16	CASSLTSGSSTDTQYF	TGCGCCAGCAGCTTGACTAGCGGATCTAGCACAGATACGCAGTATTTT
.	.	TRBV9	TRBJ2-7	15	CASSKERTETYEQYF	TGTGCCAGCAGCAAAGAGAGAACGGAAACCTACGAGCAGTACTTC
.	TRBD2	TRBV9	TRBJ2-1	16	CASSYSTSGRRNEQFF	TGTGCCAGCAGTTACTCGACTAGCGGGAGGCGCAATGAGCAGTTCTTC